These 14 T cell receptor beta chains were all obtained from the same sample, sequenced in a study of T cells in Graves' hyperthyroidism and ophthalmopathy. Researchers amplified the TCR beta CDR3 regions from RNA transcripts. In the first-round RT-PCR of the TCR CDR3, the HTBI primer set was used. One entry per CDR3 protein, called by TCRdb with MiXCR from the multiplex PCR reads. This sample carries about 420,000 distinct CDR3 sequences, around 16% of them seen once, and the ten largest clones take roughly 15%. Sequencing input: blood. Receptors originate from a woman aged 18-29 years with Graves' hyperthyroidism.

The chain joins TRBV7-2 to TRBJ2-2; unclear D gene. Germline assignment: CDR1 SGHTA and CDR2 FQGNSA. This CDR3 contains 15 residues. Deletions cut 4 bases from V and 2 bases from J, with 11 bases between. The CDR3 is CASSSGVINTGELFF. The CDR3, as DNA: TGTGCCAGCAGCTCCGGAGTAATTAACACCGGGGAGCTGTTTTTT.

The V call is TRBV12-3 or TRBV12-4, the J call TRBJ2-5, with D unclear. The CDR3 length is 13 residues. V dropped 6 bases and J dropped 11 bases, with 19 bases sitting between them. Written as DNA, the CDR3 is TGTGCCAGCAGGCCGACGGTGGGAAGATTTCAGTACTTC. It encodes CASRPTVGRFQYF.

J is TRBJ2-7 and V is TRBV6-4; D not certain. Germline loops: CDR1 MRHNA, CDR2 SNTAGT. This CDR3 contains 16 residues. The V and J ends lost 4 bases and 1 base respectively, with 17 bases between them. CDR3 protein: CASSVSTKTESYEQYF. The DNA of the CDR3 is TGTGCCAGCAGTGTCTCTACCAAGACGGAATCCTACGAGCAGTACTTC.

As DNA, the CDR3 is TGTGCCAGCAGCCCAGGGGGCGCGGGCGCTACTGAAGCTTTCTTT. Protein product: CASSPGGAGATEAFF. The chain couples TRBV6-2 or TRBV6-3 to TRBJ1-1; 8 nucleotides align to TRBD1. Germline CDR1 MNHEY, CDR2 SVGEGT. This CDR3 comprises 15 residues. V shed 6 bases and J 5 bases; nucleotides not matched to a gene: 11.

This clonotype was seen a handful of times. The gene calls are TRBV20-1 and TRBJ1-6; the match to TRBD1 covers 7 bases. J was trimmed by 7 bases and V by 6 bases; bases with no gene match: 15. CDR3 length equals 16 residues. Germline V gene sequence: CDR1 DFQATT, CDR2 SNEGSKA (reference sequence). The CDR3 region is CSAPQLPGQLNSPLHF. DNA for the CDR3: TGCAGTGCCCCTCAATTACCGGGACAGCTGAATTCACCCCTCCACTTT.

This clonotype was seen many times. The chain couples TRBV12-3 or TRBV12-4 to TRBJ2-7; weak D call: TRBD2 (5 bases). V lost 7 bases and J lost 6, with 22 bases in between. CDR3 size: 15 residues. The CDR3 region has the DNA TGTGCCAGCACCATCGGAGCGGTAGGTTCGGTCGAGCAGTACTTC. Protein product: CASTIGAVGSVEQYF.

Ten or more counts support this clonotype. This chain links TRBV6-1 with TRBJ2-1; the D gene is possibly TRBD1 (7 bases). The CDR3 spans 13 residues. The V end lost 6 bases, the J end lost 9 bases, and 15 bases lay between the germline ends. Germline V lookup: CDR1 MNHNS, CDR2 SASEGT. CDR3 loop: CASRWAGGIEQFF. The DNA for the CDR3 is TGTGCCAGCAGATGGGCAGGGGGGATTGAGCAGTTCTTC.

The rearrangement uses TRBV9 and TRBJ2-1, with TRBD1 identical over 9 bases. CDR1 and CDR2 from the germline V gene are SGDLS and YYNGEE. The CDR3 loop spans 14 amino acids. Trimming at V came to 9 bases and at J to 8 bases, leaving 12 bases not matched to a gene. CDR3 amino acids: CATDRQGVGDEQFF. CDR3 sequence (DNA): TGTGCCACCGATCGACAGGGGGTAGGGGATGAGCAGTTCTTC.

This clonotype was detected ten times or more. The chain combines TRBV6-2 or TRBV6-3 with TRBJ2-7; D tentatively reads TRBD1 or TRBD2 (5 bases each). CDR1 and CDR2 from the germline V gene are MNHEY and SVGEGT. Trimming left V 2 bases short and J 0 bases short, with 23 bases between. CDR3 length: 19 residues. The CDR3 DNA follows: TGTGCCAGCAGTTACACCCCCCTGCGAGGGGCGACCACCTCCTACGAGCAGTACTTC. Translation: CASSYTPLRGATTSYEQYF.

The genes are TRBV27 and TRBJ2-3; D might be TRBD1 or TRBD2, each matching 5 bases. The CDR3 extends over 21 amino acids. Trimming cost V 3 bases and J 0 bases, with 28 bases left between them. Germline CDR1 MNHEY, CDR2 SMNVEV (reference sequence). This CDR3 reads CASSFSLEGPSSPYSTDTQYF. The CDR3 coding sequence is TGTGCCAGCAGTTTTTCTCTCGAGGGGCCATCTTCACCGTATAGCACAGATACGCAGTATTTT.

There are a few counts of this clonotype. This chain uses TRBV10-3 with TRBJ1-6; D not resolved. The CDR3 runs 15 residues. Germline V gene sequence: CDR1 ENHRY, CDR2 SYGVKD. Trimming stripped 6 bases from V and 0 bases from J, with 9 bases between. For the CDR3, the DNA is TGTGCCATCAGGCCGGAGAGCTCCTATAATTCACCCCTCCACTTT. It yields the protein CAIRPESSYNSPLHF.

Comment on this clonotype: Given a much more abundant clone one base away, this may be a read error. The chain joins TRBV5-6 to TRBJ2-2, with D tentatively TRBD1 (5 bases). Trimming removed 0 bases at V and 4 bases at J, with 7 bases between. The CDR3 totals 14 residues. The germline CDR1 and CDR2 sequences are SGHDT and YYEEEE. The CDR3 DNA follows: TGTGCCAGCAGCTTGGGACAGCGCACCGGGGAGCTGTTTTTT. Translation gives CASSLGQRTGELFF.

Many counts were recorded for this clonotype. The chain employs TRBV11-1 and TRBJ2-1; D is undetermined. V dropped 3 bases and J dropped 4 bases, with 22 bases sitting between them. CDR1 and CDR2 from the germline V gene are SGHAT and FQDESV (reference sequence). The CDR3 has 18 amino acids. Here the CDR3 DNA reads TGTGCCAGCAGCTTGGGGATAGCCATTCACGTCGGATACAATGAGCAGTTCTTC. As protein: CASSLGIAIHVGYNEQFF.

V is TRBV29-1 and J is TRBJ2-7, with D hard to call. The length of the CDR3 is 11 residues. Trimming removed 4 bases from V and 6 bases from J, with 10 bases in between. CDR1 SQVTM and CDR2 ANQGSEA come from the germline V gene. The CDR3: CSVGLAGEQYF. The CDR3 DNA follows: TGCAGCGTTGGTTTAGCCGGCGAGCAGTACTTC.